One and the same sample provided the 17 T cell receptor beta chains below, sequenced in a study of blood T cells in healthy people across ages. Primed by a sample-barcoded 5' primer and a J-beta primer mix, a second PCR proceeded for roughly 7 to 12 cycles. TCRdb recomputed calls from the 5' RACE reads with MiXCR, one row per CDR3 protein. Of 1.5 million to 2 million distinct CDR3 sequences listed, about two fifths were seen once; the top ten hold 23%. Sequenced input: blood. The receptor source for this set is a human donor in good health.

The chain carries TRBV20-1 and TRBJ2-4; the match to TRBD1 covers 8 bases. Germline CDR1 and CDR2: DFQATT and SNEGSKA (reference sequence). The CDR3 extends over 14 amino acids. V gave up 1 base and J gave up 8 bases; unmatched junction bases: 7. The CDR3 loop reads CSARGGQGKYIQYF. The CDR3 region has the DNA TGCAGTGCTAGAGGAGGACAGGGAAAGTACATTCAGTACTTC.

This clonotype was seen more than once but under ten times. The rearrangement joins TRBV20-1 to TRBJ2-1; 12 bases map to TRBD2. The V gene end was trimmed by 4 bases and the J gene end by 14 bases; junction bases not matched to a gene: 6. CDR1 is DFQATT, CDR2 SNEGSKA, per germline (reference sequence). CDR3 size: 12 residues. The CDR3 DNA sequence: TGCAGTGCTACCCGACTAGCGGGGGTGGAGTTCTTC. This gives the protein CSATRLAGVEFF.

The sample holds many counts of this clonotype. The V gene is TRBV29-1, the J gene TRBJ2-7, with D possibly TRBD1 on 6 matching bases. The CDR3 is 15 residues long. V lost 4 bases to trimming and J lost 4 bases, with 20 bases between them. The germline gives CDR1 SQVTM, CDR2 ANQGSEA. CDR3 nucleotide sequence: TGCAGCGTTGTAGGACAGCCAACCCACCCGTACGAGCAGTACTTC. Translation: CSVVGQPTHPYEQYF.

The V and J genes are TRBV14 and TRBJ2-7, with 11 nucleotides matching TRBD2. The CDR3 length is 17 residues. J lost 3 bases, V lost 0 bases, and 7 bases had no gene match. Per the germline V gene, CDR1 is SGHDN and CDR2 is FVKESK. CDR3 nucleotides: TGTGCCAGCAGCCAAGATCCAGCTAGCGGGGGGTTCTACGAGCAGTACTTC. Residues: CASSQDPASGGFYEQYF.

The CDR3 region is CASRLRRGQAYEQYF. DNA for the CDR3: TGTGCCAGCCGCCTCCGGAGGGGGCAGGCCTACGAGCAGTACTTC. The rearrangement joins TRBV7-2 to TRBJ2-7; tentatively, D is TRBD1 (7 bases). V was pared by 8 bases and J by 2 bases, with 19 bases between. The CDR3 is made up of 15 amino acids. Germline V gene sequence: CDR1 SGHTA, CDR2 FQGNSA. Full variable domain (rest looked up from reference TRBV7-2 and TRBJ2-7): GAGVSQSPSNKVTEKGKDVELRCDPISGHTALYWYRQSLGQGLEFLIYFQGNSAPDKSGLPSDRFSAERTGGSVSTLTIQRTQQEDSAVYLCASRLRRGQAYEQYFGPGTRLTVT.

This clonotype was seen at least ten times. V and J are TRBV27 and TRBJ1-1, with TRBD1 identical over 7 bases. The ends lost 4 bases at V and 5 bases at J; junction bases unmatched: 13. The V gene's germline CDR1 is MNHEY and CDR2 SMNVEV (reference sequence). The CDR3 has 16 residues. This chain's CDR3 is CASSSRTARGITEAFF. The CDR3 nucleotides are TGTGCCAGCAGTTCGAGGACAGCCAGGGGGATAACTGAAGCTTTCTTT.

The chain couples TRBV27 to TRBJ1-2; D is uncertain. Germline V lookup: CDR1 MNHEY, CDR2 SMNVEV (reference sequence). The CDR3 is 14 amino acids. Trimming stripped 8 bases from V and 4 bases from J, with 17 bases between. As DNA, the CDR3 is TGTGCCAGCCGCATAGGCGTCCTGCCCTATGGCTACACCTTC. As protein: CASRIGVLPYGYTF.

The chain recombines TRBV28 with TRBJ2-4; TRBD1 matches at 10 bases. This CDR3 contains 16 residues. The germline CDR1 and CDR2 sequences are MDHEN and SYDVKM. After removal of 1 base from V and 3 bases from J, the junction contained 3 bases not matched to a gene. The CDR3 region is CASSLSGQGSKNIQYF. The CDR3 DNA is TGTGCCAGCAGTTTATCGGGACAGGGGAGCAAAAACATTCAGTACTTC.

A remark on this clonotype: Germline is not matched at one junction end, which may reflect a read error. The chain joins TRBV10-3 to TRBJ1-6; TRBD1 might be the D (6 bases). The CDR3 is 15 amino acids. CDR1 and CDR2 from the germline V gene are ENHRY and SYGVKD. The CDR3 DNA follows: TGTGTCATCAGCCAGGGGAGCTCCTATAATTCACCCCTCCACTTT. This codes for CVISQGSSYNSPLHF.

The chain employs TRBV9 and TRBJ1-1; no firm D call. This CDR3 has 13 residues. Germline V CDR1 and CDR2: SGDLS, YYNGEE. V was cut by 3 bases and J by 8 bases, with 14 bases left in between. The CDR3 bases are TGTGCCAGCAGCGCCCAAACGACGGGAGAAGCTTTCTTT. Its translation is CASSAQTTGEAFF.

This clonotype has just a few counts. The CDR3 loop reads CASSFLGVFEQFF. The CDR3 coding sequence is TGTGCCAGCAGCTTTTTAGGGGTTTTTGAGCAGTTCTTC. The chain combines TRBV5-5 with TRBJ2-1; weak D call: TRBD1 (5 bases). CDR1 and CDR2 (germline): SGHKS, YYEKEE (reference sequence). Trimming removed 2 bases at V and 9 bases at J, with 12 bases between. This CDR3 spans 13 amino acids. Full variable domain (rest looked up from reference TRBV5-5 and TRBJ2-1): DAGVTQSPTHLIKTRGQQVTLRCSPISGHKSVSWYQQVLGQGPQFIFQYYEKEERGRGNFPDRFSARQFPNYSSELNVNALLLGDSALYLCASSFLGVFEQFFGPGTRLTVL.

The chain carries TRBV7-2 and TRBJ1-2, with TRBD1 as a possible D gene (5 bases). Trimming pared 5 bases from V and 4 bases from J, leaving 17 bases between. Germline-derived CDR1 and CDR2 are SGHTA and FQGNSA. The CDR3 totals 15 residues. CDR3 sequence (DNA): TGTGCCAGCAGCCTTTGGGGGGGACTGCCCTATGGCTACACCTTC. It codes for CASSLWGGLPYGYTF.

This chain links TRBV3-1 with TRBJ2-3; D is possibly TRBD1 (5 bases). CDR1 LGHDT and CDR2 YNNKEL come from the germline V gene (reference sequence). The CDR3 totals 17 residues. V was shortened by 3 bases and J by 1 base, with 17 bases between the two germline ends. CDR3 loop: CASSHPGSGPGTDTQYF. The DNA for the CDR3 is TGTGCCAGCAGCCACCCTGGGTCAGGGCCCGGCACAGATACGCAGTATTTT.

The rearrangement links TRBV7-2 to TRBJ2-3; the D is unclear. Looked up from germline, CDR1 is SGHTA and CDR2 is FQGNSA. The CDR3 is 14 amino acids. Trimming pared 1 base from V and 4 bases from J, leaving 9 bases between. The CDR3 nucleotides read TGTGCCAGCAGCTTAGGGTTGTTCGCAGATACGCAGTATTTT. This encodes CASSLGLFADTQYF.

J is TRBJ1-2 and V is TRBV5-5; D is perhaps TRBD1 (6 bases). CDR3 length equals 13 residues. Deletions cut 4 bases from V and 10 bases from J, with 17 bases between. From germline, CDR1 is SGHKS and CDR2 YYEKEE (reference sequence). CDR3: CASSGNTGSDYTF. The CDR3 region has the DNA TGTGCCAGCAGCGGAAACACAGGGAGCGACTACACCTTC.

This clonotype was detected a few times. This CDR3 reads CASSRQVNQPQHF. The CDR3 DNA is TGTGCCAGCAGCCGACAGGTGAATCAGCCCCAGCATTTT. The V call is TRBV7-9, the J call TRBJ1-5, with a possible D match to TRBD1 (6 bases). Trimming shortened V by 5 bases and J by 4 bases, and 9 bases separated the two germline ends. In germline, CDR1 is SEHNR, CDR2 FQNEAQ (reference sequence). The length of the CDR3 is 13 residues. Variable domain in full (rest from reference TRBV7-9 and TRBJ1-5): DTGVSQNPRHKITKRGQNVTFRCDPISEHNRLYWYRQTLGQGPEFLTYFQNEAQLEKSRLLSDRFSAERPKGSFSTLEIQRTEQGDSAMYLCASSRQVNQPQHFGDGTRLSIL.

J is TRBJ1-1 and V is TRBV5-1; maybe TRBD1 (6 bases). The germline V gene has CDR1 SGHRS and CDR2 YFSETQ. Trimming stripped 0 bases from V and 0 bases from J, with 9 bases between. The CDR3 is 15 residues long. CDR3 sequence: CASSLEDSLNTEAFF. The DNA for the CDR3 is TGCGCCAGCAGCTTGGAGGACAGCCTGAACACTGAAGCTTTCTTT. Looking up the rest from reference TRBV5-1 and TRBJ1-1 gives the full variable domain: KAGVTQTPRYLIKTRGQQVTLSCSPISGHRSVSWYQQTPGQGLQFLFEYFSETQRNKGNFPGRFSGRQFSNSRSEMNVSTLELGDSALYLCASSLEDSLNTEAFFGQGTRLTVV.